The clone carrying this TCR beta chain appeared many times. The data belong to a study of T-cell reconstitution after alpha-beta-depleted transplantation in children. The library targeted TCRbeta and was prepared with unique molecular identifiers. MiXCR was run by TCRdb on the PCR reads, yielding one entry per CDR3 protein. The sample consists of about 610,000 distinct CDR3 sequences, roughly a tenth of them appearing once. V was pared by 5 bases and J by 6 bases, with 7 bases between. This CDR3 has 12 amino acids. Germline CDR1 is SGHTA and CDR2 is FQGNSA. The receptor comes from a human donor who donated a stem cell graft to a child with acute myeloid leukemia. This chain uses TRBV7-2 with TRBJ2-2; D unresolved. The sequencing used PBMCs from the stem cell graft donor, collected from the stem cell graft. The CDR3 DNA reads TGTGCCAGCAGCCATGGGCCCGGGGAGCTGTTTTTT. Its translation is CASSHGPGELFF.